Listed below are T cell receptor beta chains from one sample, sequenced in a study of ipilimumab plus nivolumab after autologous stem cell transplantation. Here immunoSEQ multiplex PCR was the method, and the copy in TCRdb shows in-frame clones only, minus some. This table holds over 75,000 clones, nearly 85% found once. The starting material was PBMCs, obtained in a trial of ipilimumab plus nivolumab as post-transplant consolidation. These receptors originate from a male donor with diffuse large B-cell lymphoma. Both conserved end residues are part of each CDR3. D genes are given only for firm matches. Rows may omit the clone size; those that give it use once, few, many or a size class.

J gene | clone size | D gene | V gene | CDR3 protein | CDR3 DNA
TRBJ1-2 | few | TRBD1 | TRBV7-9 | CASSHQGDYTF | TGTGCCAGCAGTCATCAGGGGGACTACACCTTC
TRBJ2-7 | few | - | TRBV9 | CASSEQRQSEQYF | TGTGCCAGCAGCGAACAAAGACAGAGCGAGCAGTACTTC
TRBJ1-1 | few | TRBD1 | TRBV7-9 | CASSPWDRGRILMNTEAFF | TGTGCCAGCAGCCCGTGGGACAGGGGGCGAATACTTATGAACACTGAAGCTTTCTTT
TRBJ1-1 | - | TRBD1 | TRBV5-1 | CASSLTGGMNTEAFF | TGCGCCAGCAGCTTAACAGGGGGCATGAACACTGAAGCTTTCTTT
TRBJ2-1 | once | - | TRBV7-2 | CASSYHANEQFF | TGTGCCAGCAGCTACCACGCAAATGAGCAGTTCTTC
TRBJ2-1 | - | TRBD1 | TRBV5-4 | CASSPMSGGYNEQFF | TGTGCCAGCAGCCCGATGTCAGGGGGCTACAATGAGCAGTTCTTC
TRBJ2-7 | - | - | TRBV7-9 | CASSLQLLSGDEQYF | TGTGCCAGCAGCTTACAACTACTGTCAGGGGACGAGCAGTACTTC
TRBJ1-3 | once | - | TRBV5-1 | CASSQGSGNTIYF | TGCGCCAGCAGTCAGGGTTCTGGAAACACCATATATTTT
TRBJ1-5 | few | - | TRBV7-3 | CASSRGANQPQHF | TGTGCCAGCAGCCGGGGGGCCAATCAGCCCCAGCATTTT
TRBJ1-1 | - | TRBD1 | TRBV5-5 | CASSLVTGGAAFF | TGTGCCAGCAGCTTGGTGACAGGGGGCGCGGCTTTCTTT
TRBJ1-3 | - | TRBD1 | TRBV18 | CASSPGQPSLGNTIYF | TGTGCCAGCTCACCGGGACAGCCATCCCTTGGAAACACCATATATTTT
TRBJ1-2 | - | TRBD1 | TRBV27 | CASSPTPRTGKGGYTF | TGTGCCAGCAGTCCCACCCCCAGGACAGGGAAGGGTGGCTACACCTTC
TRBJ2-3 | few | TRBD2 | TRBV9 | CASSDGSGGAIIHTQYF | TGTGCCAGCAGCGACGGTAGCGGGGGGGCCATAATACATACGCAGTATTTT
TRBJ2-7 | - | - | TRBV7-8 | CASSQSSDEQYF | TGTGCCAGCAGTCAAAGTAGCGACGAGCAGTACTTC
TRBJ1-1 | - | - | TRBV5-1 | CASSPGTLNTEAFF | TGCGCCAGCAGCCCCGGGACATTGAACACTGAAGCTTTCTTT
TRBJ2-2 | - | - | TRBV5-1 | CASSLEVRVTGELFF | TGCGCCAGCAGCTTGGAGGTCAGGGTCACCGGGGAGCTGTTTTTT
TRBJ2-7 | - | - | TRBV7-8 | CASSLKSGAHEQYF | TGTGCCAGCAGCTTAAAAAGTGGGGCGCACGAGCAGTACTTC
TRBJ1-2 | - | TRBD1 | TRBV10-3 | CAISDQGGNPSDGYTF | TGTGCCATCAGTGATCAGGGGGGCAACCCCTCCGATGGCTACACCTTC
TRBJ1-1 | few | - | TRBV9 | CASRGGPTGQDTEAFF | TGTGCCAGCAGAGGGGGACCGACAGGTCAGGACACTGAAGCTTTCTTT
TRBJ1-6 | - | - | TRBV5-4 | CASSLSQRGESPLHF | TGTGCCAGCAGCTTAAGTCAACGCGGGGAATCACCCCTCCACTTT
TRBJ2-3 | - | TRBD1 | TRBV5-1 | CASSGGQGANPPDTQYF | TGCGCCAGCAGCGGGGGACAGGGGGCTAACCCTCCAGATACGCAGTATTTT
TRBJ2-7 | - | - | TRBV10-1 | CASSEFGYEQYF | TGCGCCAGCAGTGAGTTCGGCTACGAGCAGTACTTC
TRBJ1-1 | few | - | TRBV19 | CASSIHQAPNTEAFF | TGTGCCAGTAGTATTCACCAGGCGCCGAACACTGAAGCTTTCTTT
TRBJ1-5 | few | TRBD1 | TRBV6-1 | CASSGQQGWVHSNQPQHF | TGTGCCAGCAGTGGCCAACAGGGGTGGGTACATAGCAATCAGCCCCAGCATTTT
TRBJ1-4 | - | - | TRBV5-1 | CASSTGGGNDEKLFF | TGCGCCAGCAGCACGGGAGGGGGAAACGATGAAAAACTGTTTTTT
TRBJ2-5 | once | TRBD2 | TRBV2 | CASSEAWGGETQYF | TGTGCCAGCAGTGAAGCCTGGGGGGGAGAGACCCAGTACTTC
TRBJ2-7 | - | - | TRBV7-9 | CASSPLAYEQYF | TGTGCCAGCAGCCCCCTGGCCTACGAGCAGTACTTC
TRBJ2-3 | - | - | TRBV5-1 | CASSRGAAYTDTQYF | TGCGCCAGCAGCCGGGGGGCCGCCTACACAGATACGCAGTATTTT
TRBJ2-7 | - | - | TRBV19 | CASSIRDGPYEQYF | TGTGCCAGTAGTATACGGGACGGTCCCTACGAGCAGTACTTC
TRBJ1-1 | - | TRBD1 | TRBV12-5 | CASAKTGLNTEAFF | TGTGCTAGTGCCAAGACAGGGCTGAACACTGAAGCTTTCTTT
TRBJ1-1 | - | - | TRBV25-1 | CASSEYGQGGDTEAFF | TGTGCCAGCAGTGAATATGGGCAGGGAGGTGACACTGAAGCTTTCTTT